This T cell receptor beta chain is from a study of T cell repertoires in cytomegalovirus infection. Study overall: Public TCR beta signatures provided an indication of both CMV infection and a matching HLA type. General study points: CMV-specific HLA-C-restricted TCR beta clonotypes dominated the ex vivo response. Pooled public TCR beta family frequency picked out CMV carriers with the relevant HLA.

The ends were cut back, 3 bases at V and 5 bases at J, with 20 bases in the middle. Germline values: CDR1 SGHRS, CDR2 YFSETQ. This CDR3 contains 16 residues. This clonotype was detected only a few times. Its antigen is unknown. MiXCR was run by TCRdb on the reads, yielding one entry per CDR3 protein. The sample consists of 150,000 to 200,000 distinct CDR3 sequences, approximately 19% of them appearing once. The chain carries TRBV5-1 and TRBJ1-1, with a possible D match to TRBD1 (6 bases). Sequenced sample: PBMCs. This TCR was recovered from a human donor in good health (CMV status not recorded). Some clones in this sample may be carry-over from other donors' samples. The CDR3 sequence is CASSWEGTGRNTEAFF. The CDR3 region has the DNA TGCGCCAGCAGCTGGGAGGGAACAGGGAGAAATACTGAAGCTTTCTTT.